Below are 28 T cell receptor beta chains sequenced from a single sample in a study of identical twins. One entry per CDR3 protein, called by TCRdb with MiXCR from the 5' RACE reads. The sample yields more than 200,000 distinct CDR3 sequences, about 14% seen once. The sample taken for sequencing was memory (CD45RO+) T cells sorted from blood. The receptor source for this set is a woman younger than 35 in good health.

The V gene is TRBV7-3, the J gene TRBJ2-1, with TRBD1 as a possible D gene (5 bases). Looked up from germline, CDR1 is SGHTA and CDR2 is FQGTGA. CDR3 length: 15 amino acids. V was cut by 0 bases and J by 8 bases, with 14 bases left in between. CDR3 amino acids: CASSLTGQGGDEQFF. The DNA of the CDR3 is TGTGCCAGCAGCTTAACCGGGCAGGGCGGTGATGAGCAGTTCTTC.

This clonotype was seen a few times. The chain links TRBV19 to TRBJ1-5; D call uncertain. Germline V gene sequence: CDR1 LNHDA, CDR2 SQIVND (reference sequence). This CDR3 has 12 amino acids. Trimming removed 3 bases from V and 4 bases from J, with 4 bases in between. The CDR3 region has the DNA TGTGCCAGTAGTATTCCAAATCAGCCCCAGCATTTT. Its translation: CASSIPNQPQHF.

This sequence joins TRBV6-2 or TRBV6-3 and TRBJ2-1; 12 bases line up with TRBD2. V trimming: 5 bases; J trimming: 7 bases; junction bases outside the gene matches: 3. In germline, CDR1 is MNHEY, CDR2 SVGEGT. The CDR3 runs to 14 residues. Written as DNA, the CDR3 is TGTGCCAGCAGTAGAGGACTAGCGGGAAATGAGCAGTTCTTC. This codes for CASSRGLAGNEQFF.

The chain combines TRBV20-1 with TRBJ2-1; a weak D match, TRBD1 (5 bases). Looked up from germline, CDR1 is DFQATT and CDR2 is SNEGSKA (reference sequence). Trimming shortened V by 4 bases and J by 4 bases, and 17 bases separated the two germline ends. The CDR3 consists of 15 residues. CDR3 nucleotides: TGCAGTGCTAAGGGGTCTTTGGGAAGTTACAATGAGCAGTTCTTC. Amino acid sequence: CSAKGSLGSYNEQFF.

This clonotype has at least ten counts. V and J are TRBV12-3 or TRBV12-4 and TRBJ1-1; D remains ambiguous. The CDR3 extends over 13 amino acids. V was clipped by 6 bases and J by 8 bases, with 16 bases between them. DNA of the CDR3: TGTGCCAGCAGCACTCGACCTTTAACGGAAGCTTTCTTT. Translated, it gives CASSTRPLTEAFF.

There are a few counts of this clonotype. This sequence joins TRBV11-2 and TRBJ1-4; TRBD1 matches 9 bases. The CDR3 runs 15 residues. In germline, CDR1 is SGHAT, CDR2 FQNNGV. The V gene end was trimmed by 5 bases and the J gene end by 8 bases; junction bases not matched to a gene: 9. CDR3 coding DNA: TGTGCCAGCAGCCTAGGGGGGACAGGGATAGAAAAACTGTTTTTT. As protein: CASSLGGTGIEKLFF.

This clonotype was counted at least ten times. The chain uses TRBV11-1 and TRBJ2-5; 7 bases are shared with TRBD1. V shed 2 bases, J shed 4 bases, and the junction held 16 bases outside the gene matches. This CDR3 spans 18 amino acids. Germline values: CDR1 SGHAT, CDR2 FQDESV (reference sequence). Here the CDR3 reads CASSLSFGRGILVETQYF. The CDR3 DNA follows: TGTGCCAGCAGCTTAAGTTTCGGCAGGGGGATATTAGTAGAGACCCAGTACTTC.

The V gene is TRBV15, the J gene TRBJ2-1; 9 nucleotides line up with TRBD2. The CDR3 has 18 amino acids. The junction had 17 bases not matched to a gene; V was cut back by 2 bases and J by 9 bases. Germline V gene data show CDR1 as LNHNV and CDR2 as YYDKDF (reference sequence). CDR3: CATSRRTGRGGRAPEQFF. The CDR3 nucleotides are TGTGCCACCAGCAGACGAACTGGCCGGGGCGGGAGGGCCCCTGAGCAGTTCTTC.

This chain uses TRBV12-3 or TRBV12-4 with TRBJ2-7, with TRBD2 matching 13 bases. The CDR3 spans 15 residues. J was trimmed by 8 bases and V by 6 bases; bases with no gene match: 10. The CDR3 DNA reads as TGTGCCAGCAGCCCAGGGACTAGCGGGAATGTACAGCAGTACTTC. This gives the protein CASSPGTSGNVQQYF.

The CDR3 spells CASSELAGFVREQYF. The CDR3 bases are TGTGCCAGCAGTGAATTGGCAGGGTTCGTCCGCGAGCAGTACTTC. V usage is TRBV25-1 and J usage is TRBJ2-7, with TRBD1 as a possible D gene (5 bases). Germline CDR1 reads MGHDK; CDR2 reads SYGVNS. Deletions cut 1 base from V and 6 bases from J, with 16 bases between. CDR3 length: 15 residues.

This clonotype appeared many times. The J gene is TRBJ2-7, the V gene TRBV2, with D possibly TRBD1 on 5 matching bases. Germline V lookup: CDR1 SNHLY, CDR2 FYNNEI. The ends were cut back, 8 bases at V and 0 bases at J, with 14 bases in the middle. There are 14 residues in the CDR3. The CDR3 spells CASGLDTSSYEQYF. The CDR3, as DNA: TGTGCCAGCGGCTTGGACACCTCCTCCTACGAGCAGTACTTC. Full variable domain (remainder filled in from reference TRBV2 and TRBJ2-7): EPEVTQTPSHQVTQMGQEVILRCVPISNHLYFYWYRQILGQKVEFLVSFYNNEISEKSEIFDDQFSVERPDGSNFTLKIRSTKLEDSAMYFCASGLDTSSYEQYFGPGTRLTVT.

The chain is built from TRBV7-2 and TRBJ1-6; D not resolved. Trimming removed 1 base at V and 14 bases at J, with 9 bases between. Germline V gene lookup returns CDR1 SGHTA and CDR2 FQGNSA. The CDR3 is 12 amino acids. This chain's CDR3 is CASSLGPTALHF. In DNA, the CDR3 is TGTGCCAGCAGCTTAGGACCGACGGCCCTCCACTTT.

This clonotype was recorded a few times. The chain is built from TRBV16 and TRBJ1-5, with D unresolved. Germline CDR1 reads KGHSY; CDR2 reads FQNENV. V was cut by 0 bases and J by 5 bases, with 11 bases left in between. The CDR3 is made up of 15 amino acids. As DNA, the CDR3 is TGTGCCAGCAGCCAATCCTCGACCCGCTATCAGCCCCAGCATTTT. Protein product: CASSQSSTRYQPQHF.

The chain is built from TRBV7-2 and TRBJ2-7, with 10 bases that match TRBD1. The length of the CDR3 is 14 residues. V lost 2 bases to trimming and J lost 5 bases; unmatched junction nucleotides: 3. Germline CDR1 SGHTA, CDR2 FQGNSA. The CDR3 loop is CASSLMGQGNEQYF. The CDR3 DNA reads as TGTGCCAGCAGCTTAATGGGACAGGGGAACGAGCAGTACTTC.

This clonotype was counted many times. V usage is TRBV5-1 and J usage is TRBJ1-2; D remains unclear. Germline CDR1 and CDR2: SGHRS and YFSETQ. V gave up 0 bases and J gave up 4 bases, with 13 bases separating them. CDR3 length: 15 residues. The CDR3 here is CASSLVSGGGYGYTF. CDR3 in DNA: TGCGCCAGCAGCTTGGTTTCGGGAGGAGGCTATGGCTACACCTTC.

The chain employs TRBV20-1 and TRBJ2-3; a possible D gene is TRBD1 (6 bases). The CDR3 contains 17 residues. V was shortened by 2 bases and J by 2 bases, with 20 bases between the two germline ends. CDR1 DFQATT and CDR2 SNEGSKA come from the germline V gene (reference sequence). DNA for the CDR3: TGCAGTGCTAGAAAGAGGTCCCCGGGACAACTCACAGATACGCAGTATTTT. It encodes CSARKRSPGQLTDTQYF.

This clonotype was counted a few times. This sequence joins TRBV20-1 and TRBJ2-7; 7 bases are shared with TRBD2. The V and J ends lost 3 bases and 6 bases, in that order; junction bases with no gene match: 11. Germline V gives CDR1 DFQATT, CDR2 SNEGSKA (reference sequence). The CDR3 totals 14 residues. In DNA, the CDR3 is TGCAGTGCTAGTCGGGGAGGACTAGAGACCGAGCAGTACTTC. Protein: CSASRGGLETEQYF.

The chain carries TRBV10-3 and TRBJ1-1; D gene ambiguous. In germline, CDR1 is ENHRY, CDR2 SYGVKD. There are 14 residues in the CDR3. Trimming left V 2 bases short and J 3 bases short, with 10 bases between. CDR3 sequence reads: CAISEDGRDTEAFF. DNA of the CDR3: TGTGCCATCAGTGAGGACGGTAGGGACACTGAAGCTTTCTTT.

This clonotype appeared a few times. The rearrangement uses TRBV7-9 and TRBJ2-1; 15 bases are shared with TRBD2. Germline V lookup: CDR1 SEHNR, CDR2 FQNEAQ (reference sequence). With V trimmed by 4 bases and J by 9 bases, 4 bases remained unmatched. This CDR3 is built from 15 residues. CDR3 sequence reads: CASSWTSGGASEQFF. In DNA, the CDR3 is TGTGCCAGCAGCTGGACTAGCGGGGGGGCAAGTGAGCAGTTCTTC.

V gene TRBV20-1 combines with J gene TRBJ2-2, with D perhaps TRBD1 (6 bases). There are 13 residues in the CDR3. Trimming cost V 4 bases and J 2 bases, with 8 bases left between them. From germline, CDR1 is DFQATT and CDR2 SNEGSKA (reference sequence). The CDR3, as DNA: TGCAGTGCTAACAGGGCCAACACCGGGGAGCTGTTTTTT. This sequence encodes CSANRANTGELFF.

V usage is TRBV29-1 and J usage is TRBJ2-7; 10 positions agree with TRBD2. CDR3 size: 16 residues. Germline loops: CDR1 SQVTM, CDR2 ANQGSEA. V gave up 4 bases and J gave up 1 base; unmatched junction bases: 10. CDR3 DNA: TGCAGCGTTGCCCCCCCGACTAGCGGGCCTTCCTACGAGCAGTACTTC. This encodes CSVAPPTSGPSYEQYF.

This chain uses TRBV12-3 or TRBV12-4 with TRBJ2-1; 9 bases map to TRBD1. This CDR3 spans 15 amino acids. J gave up 3 bases and V 6 bases, and 6 bases lay outside the gene matches. The CDR3 reads CASRPTGGGYNEQFF. The DNA for the CDR3 is TGTGCCAGCAGGCCGACAGGGGGGGGCTACAATGAGCAGTTCTTC.

The rearrangement links TRBV6-2 or TRBV6-3 to TRBJ2-7, with no clear D. The CDR3 covers 12 residues. Trimming removed 7 bases at V and 6 bases at J, with 13 bases between. Germline V gives CDR1 MNHEY, CDR2 SVGEGT. The DNA for the CDR3 is TGTGCCAGCAAGGCTCCCTCGGGCGAGCAGTACTTC. Protein product: CASKAPSGEQYF.

In this sample, this clonotype turned up a few times. The rearrangement joins TRBV5-6 to TRBJ1-2; D might be TRBD1 (5 bases). The germline V and J ends were trimmed by 3 bases and 8 bases, with 14 bases remaining between them. The CDR3 totals 13 residues. Germline V lookup: CDR1 SGHDT, CDR2 YYEEEE. CDR3 residues: CASSSLGRGGYTF. CDR3 bases: TGTGCCAGCAGCTCCCTAGGAAGGGGCGGCTACACCTTC. The full variable domain, its missing parts supplied by reference TRBV5-6 and TRBJ1-2, is DAGVTQSPTHLIKTRGQQVTLRCSPKSGHDTVSWYQQALGQGPQFIFQYYEEEERQRGNFPDRFSGHQFPNYSSELNVNALLLGDSALYLCASSSLGRGGYTFGSGTRLTVV.

The chain links TRBV12-3 or TRBV12-4 to TRBJ2-3, with a weak D call TRBD2 (5 bases). The CDR3 consists of 14 residues. With 3 bases removed from V and 1 base from J, the gap between germline ends came to 8 bases. This CDR3 is CASSFTGGTDTQYF. CDR3 nucleotides: TGTGCCAGCAGTTTCACCGGGGGCACAGATACGCAGTATTTT.

The sample holds a few counts of this clonotype. The V call is TRBV6-1, the J call TRBJ2-5, with 7 nucleotides matching TRBD2. Germline-derived CDR1 and CDR2 are MNHNS and SASEGT. V shed 6 bases, J shed 4 bases, and the junction held 8 bases outside the gene matches. The CDR3 totals 14 residues. The CDR3 DNA is TGTGCCAGCAGCCATGGGAGGGCCTCAGAGACCCAGTACTTC. Its translation: CASSHGRASETQYF.

The chain carries TRBV6-6 and TRBJ2-2, with unresolved D. Germline-derived CDR1 and CDR2 are MNHNY and SVGAGI (reference sequence). The CDR3 contains 12 residues. The germline V and J ends were trimmed by 2 bases and 8 bases, with 6 bases remaining between them. The CDR3 DNA follows: TGTGCCAGCAGTTACGCGACAGGGGAGCTGTTTTTT. Translation gives CASSYATGELFF.

This clonotype was observed a single time. The chain carries TRBV20-1 and TRBJ2-1; 7 nucleotides agree with TRBD1. The CDR3 consists of 12 residues. The germline gives CDR1 DFQATT, CDR2 SNEGSKA (reference sequence). This chain's CDR3 is CSGTDSYNEQFF. DNA of the CDR3: TGCAGCGGGACAGACTCCTACAATGAGCAGTTCTTC.